The 24 T cell receptor beta chains in this list originate from one sample, sequenced in a study of cytomegalovirus exposure and HLA in healthy donors. Only in-frame clones appear in the TCRdb table, and some are missing; sequencing was by immunoSEQ multiplex PCR. The table lists fewer than 400,000 clones, 88% of them singletons, with around 0.96% in the top ten. Sequencing was carried out using PBMCs. The receptors derive from a man aged 25-45 years in good health and CMV-seronegative.

This rearrangement joins TRBV10-3 to TRBJ1-3; the D is unclear. The CDR3 loop spans 13 amino acids. Per the germline V gene, CDR1 is ENHRY and CDR2 is SYGVKD. V was cut by 5 bases and J by 2 bases, with 7 bases left in between. CDR3 nucleotides: TGTGCCATCAGTACCGGTCCTGGAAACACCATATATTTT. Residues: CAISTGPGNTIYF.

This clone was counted once. The gene calls are TRBV4-1 and TRBJ1-1, with 8 positions matching TRBD1. V dropped 3 bases and J dropped 4; count of bases not matched to a gene: 10. Germline V gives CDR1 MGHRA, CDR2 YSYEKL. This CDR3 comprises 16 residues. The CDR3 sequence is CASSHMGQDKTTEAFF. The CDR3 DNA reads as TGCGCCAGCAGCCATATGGGACAGGATAAGACCACTGAAGCTTTCTTT.

The chain couples TRBV2 to TRBJ1-2, with D maybe TRBD1 (5 bases). This CDR3 has 15 residues. CDR1 is SNHLY and CDR2 is FYNNEI in the germline V gene. V gave up 10 bases and J gave up 0 bases, with 18 bases separating them. The CDR3 DNA reads as TGTGCCACCCCCCGGGGGGGGACTCCTAACTATGGCTACACCTTC. Translated, it gives CATPRGGTPNYGYTF.

The chain employs TRBV19 and TRBJ2-5; possibly TRBD2 for D (7 bases). CDR1 and CDR2 (germline): LNHDA, SQIVND (reference sequence). Deletions cut 4 bases from V and 9 bases from J, with 15 bases between. CDR3 length: 13 residues. CDR3 amino acids: CASSTRGGSPQYF. The CDR3 DNA is TGTGCCAGTAGTACAAGGGGGGGTAGTCCCCAGTACTTC.

This clone showed up just a few times. The chain is built from TRBV4-2 and TRBJ2-7; 10 positions match TRBD2. The length of the CDR3 is 15 residues. The junction had 5 bases not matched to a gene; V was cut back by 4 bases and J by 2 bases. In germline, CDR1 is LGHNA, CDR2 YNFKEQ. CDR3 nucleotide sequence: TGTGCCAGCAGCCCGCCTAGCGGGGGTCCCTACGAGCAGTACTTC. Translation: CASSPPSGGPYEQYF.

There are a few counts of this clone. The same CDR3 is also encoded by other DNA sequences in this sample. V usage is TRBV27 and J usage is TRBJ2-7; TRBD1 might be the D (6 bases). Deletions cut 5 bases from V and 3 bases from J, with 11 bases between. The CDR3 loop spans 13 amino acids. The germline gives CDR1 MNHEY, CDR2 SMNVEV (reference sequence). This chain's CDR3 is CASSPGQFYEQYF. As DNA, the CDR3 is TGTGCCAGCAGTCCAGGACAGTTCTACGAGCAGTACTTC.

The chain recombines TRBV4-1 with TRBJ2-1; D might be TRBD2 (5 bases). The germline V gene encodes CDR1 MGHRA and CDR2 YSYEKL. Trimming stripped 6 bases from V and 6 bases from J, with 12 bases between. The CDR3 totals 13 residues. The CDR3 is CASSPGGGNEQFF. In nucleotides, the CDR3 is TGCGCCAGCAGTCCTGGCGGAGGCAATGAGCAGTTCTTC.

V is TRBV10-3 and J is TRBJ1-2, with a tentative D call TRBD1 (5 bases). Trimming removed 0 bases at V and 7 bases at J, with 9 bases between. Germline V gene lookup returns CDR1 ENHRY and CDR2 SYGVKD. This CDR3 is built from 13 residues. The CDR3 region is CAISESLGVGYTF. CDR3 nucleotides: TGTGCCATCAGTGAGTCGTTAGGGGTTGGCTACACCTTC.

This chain connects TRBV30 to TRBJ1-6; D not certain. The CDR3 extends over 14 amino acids. V was clipped by 0 bases and J by 4 bases, with 7 bases between them. Germline CDR1 is GTSNPN and CDR2 is SVGIG (reference sequence). CDR3 DNA sequence: TGTGCCTGGAGTGTACTTGATTATAATTCACCCCTCCACTTT. This codes for CAWSVLDYNSPLHF.

In DNA, the CDR3 is TGTGCCAGTAGTGTGCTGGCAGACTCTGGAAACACCATATATTTT. This encodes CASSVLADSGNTIYF. The chain links TRBV19 to TRBJ1-3, with D unresolved. The CDR3 is made up of 15 amino acids. The V gene lost 5 bases and the J gene lost 0 bases, with 11 bases spanning the gap. CDR1 and CDR2 (germline): LNHDA, SQIVND (reference sequence).

There are a few counts of this clone. This sequence joins TRBV25-1 and TRBJ1-5, with D perhaps TRBD1 (6 bases). CDR1 and CDR2 (germline): MGHDK, SYGVNS. CDR3 size: 14 residues. V was shortened by 3 bases and J by 4 bases, with 10 bases between the two germline ends. CDR3 region: CASSDTRGNQPQHF. The CDR3 DNA reads as TGTGCCAGCAGTGACACTAGGGGGAATCAGCCCCAGCATTTT.

The chain has TRBV7-8 and TRBJ2-7; 13 bases align to TRBD2. CDR1 SGHVS and CDR2 FQNEAQ come from the germline V gene. CDR3 length equals 17 residues. Unmatched junction bases numbered 11, after V lost 3 bases and J lost 6 bases. CDR3 loop: CASSFTTSGGPSSEQYF. CDR3 bases: TGTGCCAGCAGCTTCACGACTAGCGGGGGGCCGTCTTCCGAGCAGTACTTC.

The chain links TRBV14 to TRBJ2-1, with TRBD1 matching 10 bases. This CDR3 is 14 amino acids long. The V segment lost 4 bases and the J segment 8 bases; nucleotides outside the gene matches: 5. The germline gives CDR1 SGHDN, CDR2 FVKESK. DNA of the CDR3: TGTGCCAGCAGCCTCCGACAGGGGGCCCATGAGCAGTTCTTC. Amino acids: CASSLRQGAHEQFF.

The V call is TRBV19, the J call TRBJ1-5, with a tentative D call TRBD1 (6 bases). Trimming cost V 5 bases and J 6 bases, with 23 bases left between them. This CDR3 contains 17 residues. From germline, CDR1 is LNHDA and CDR2 SQIVND (reference sequence). CDR3 DNA: TGTGCCAGTAGTTCCTCTCCCGGGACAATCAGAGGTCAGCCCCAGCATTTT. It yields the protein CASSSSPGTIRGQPQHF.

V is TRBV7-2 and J is TRBJ1-4; 10 bases agree with TRBD1. Germline CDR1 is SGHTA and CDR2 is FQGNSA. The CDR3 runs to 19 residues. After removal of 5 bases from V and 0 bases from J, the junction contained 12 bases not matched to a gene. The CDR3 sequence is CASSLGQGRGGTTNEKLFF. CDR3 sequence (DNA): TGTGCCAGCAGCCTGGGACAGGGGCGAGGCGGGACAACTAATGAAAAACTGTTTTTT. The whole variable domain, filled in from reference TRBV7-2 and TRBJ1-4, reads GAGVSQSPSNKVTEKGKDVELRCDPISGHTALYWYRQSLGQGLEFLIYFQGNSAPDKSGLPSDRFSAERTGGSVSTLTIQRTQQEDSAVYLCASSLGQGRGGTTNEKLFFGSGTQLSVL.

This chain joins TRBV11-2 and TRBJ2-1; D may be TRBD2 (5 bases). The ends were cut back, 5 bases at V and 0 bases at J, with 14 bases in the middle. This CDR3 is built from 16 residues. The germline V gene encodes CDR1 SGHAT and CDR2 FQNNGV. CDR3 protein: CASSHPRASSYNEQFF. In DNA form, the CDR3 reads TGTGCCAGCAGCCACCCGCGGGCCAGCTCCTACAATGAGCAGTTCTTC.

This clone was counted a single time. The chain couples TRBV5-5 to TRBJ2-7; the match to TRBD1 covers 7 bases. CDR3 size: 18 residues. The J segment lost 0 bases and the V segment lost 0 bases, leaving 12 bases of the junction unmatched. Germline V gene lookup returns CDR1 SGHKS and CDR2 YYEKEE (reference sequence). The CDR3 loop reads CASSLAWTGRADSYEQYF. DNA for the CDR3: TGTGCCAGCAGCTTGGCCTGGACAGGCCGAGCCGACTCCTACGAGCAGTACTTC.

V usage is TRBV9 and J usage is TRBJ1-3; TRBD1 might be the D (6 bases). The germline CDR1 and CDR2 sequences are SGDLS and YYNGEE. V lost 2 bases and J lost 8, with 20 bases in between. This CDR3 contains 16 residues. DNA for the CDR3: TGTGCCAGCAGCGTGAGAGGCTCAACAGGGAGGGACACCATATATTTT. Amino acid sequence: CASSVRGSTGRDTIYF.

The V and J genes are TRBV11-3 and TRBJ2-1; 10 positions match TRBD1. The CDR3 is 15 residues long. Germline V gene lookup returns CDR1 SGHNT and CDR2 YENEEA. V shed 5 bases and J 1 base; nucleotides not matched to a gene: 2. The CDR3: CASSPDRGSYNEQFF. CDR3 in DNA: TGTGCCAGCAGCCCGGACAGGGGGTCCTACAATGAGCAGTTCTTC.

The CDR3: CASSFPGLNTGELFF. DNA for the CDR3: TGTGCCAGCAGCTTCCCGGGACTGAACACCGGGGAGCTGTTTTTT. The J gene is TRBJ2-2, the V gene TRBV9; D perhaps matches TRBD2 (6 bases). The ends were cut back, 4 bases at V and 1 base at J, with 11 bases in the middle. Germline CDR1 SGDLS, CDR2 YYNGEE. The CDR3 is 15 residues long.

This clone was detected once. The gene calls are TRBV18 and TRBJ2-2, with D unresolved. The CDR3 is made up of 19 amino acids. Between the trimmed V and J ends, which lost 3 bases and 0 bases, there was a span of 20 bases. Germline lookup yields CDR1 KGHSH and CDR2 LQKENI. CDR3 loop: CASSPNAVGLKANTGELFF. CDR3 in DNA: TGTGCCAGCTCACCTAATGCGGTGGGTCTTAAAGCGAACACCGGGGAGCTGTTTTTT.

This rearrangement joins TRBV7-9 to TRBJ2-7, with TRBD2 identical over 12 bases. CDR1 is SEHNR and CDR2 is FQNEAQ in the germline V gene (reference sequence). This CDR3 region has 16 residues. After removal of 3 bases from V and 2 bases from J, the junction contained 5 bases not matched to a gene. Written as DNA, the CDR3 is TGTGCCAGCAGCTTCCCTAGCGGGGGGGCAACCTACGAGCAGTACTTC. Amino acid sequence: CASSFPSGGATYEQYF.

In this sample, this clone turned up once. The rearrangement uses TRBV10-3 and TRBJ1-2; D might be TRBD1 (5 bases). The germline gives CDR1 ENHRY, CDR2 SYGVKD. V gave up 6 bases and J gave up 8 bases, with 22 bases separating them. This CDR3 has 15 amino acids. The CDR3 spells CAIRGTGVPGEGYTF. CDR3 bases: TGTGCCATCAGGGGGACGGGAGTGCCCGGAGAGGGCTACACCTTC.

V gene TRBV13 combines with J gene TRBJ2-1, with 8 bases identical to TRBD2. Germline CDR1 reads PRHDT; CDR2 reads FYEKMQ (reference sequence). The CDR3 is 15 amino acids. V lost 2 bases and J lost 4; bases outside the gene matches: 4. CDR3 region: CASSLKIAGYNEQFF. DNA for the CDR3: TGTGCCAGCAGCTTAAAAATAGCGGGATACAATGAGCAGTTCTTC.